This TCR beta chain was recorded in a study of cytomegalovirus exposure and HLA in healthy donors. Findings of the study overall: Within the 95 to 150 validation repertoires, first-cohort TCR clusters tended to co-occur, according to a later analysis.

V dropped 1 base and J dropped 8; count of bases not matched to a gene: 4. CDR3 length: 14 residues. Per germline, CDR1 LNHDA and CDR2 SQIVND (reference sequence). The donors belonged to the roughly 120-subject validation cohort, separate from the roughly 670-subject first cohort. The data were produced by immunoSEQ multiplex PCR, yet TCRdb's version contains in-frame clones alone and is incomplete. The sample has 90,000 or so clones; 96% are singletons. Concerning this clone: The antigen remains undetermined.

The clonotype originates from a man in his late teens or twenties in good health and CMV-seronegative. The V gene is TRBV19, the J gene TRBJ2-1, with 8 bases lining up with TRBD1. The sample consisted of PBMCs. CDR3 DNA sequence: TGTGCCAGTAGTATAGCAAGACAGGGGTATGAGCAGTTCTTC. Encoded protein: CASSIARQGYEQFF. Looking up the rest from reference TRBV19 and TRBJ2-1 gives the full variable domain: DGGITQSPKYLFRKEGQNVTLSCEQNLNHDAMYWYRQDPGQGLRLIYYSQIVNDFQKGDIAEGYSVSREKKESFPLTVTSAQKNPTAFYLCASSIARQGYEQFFGPGTRLTVL.